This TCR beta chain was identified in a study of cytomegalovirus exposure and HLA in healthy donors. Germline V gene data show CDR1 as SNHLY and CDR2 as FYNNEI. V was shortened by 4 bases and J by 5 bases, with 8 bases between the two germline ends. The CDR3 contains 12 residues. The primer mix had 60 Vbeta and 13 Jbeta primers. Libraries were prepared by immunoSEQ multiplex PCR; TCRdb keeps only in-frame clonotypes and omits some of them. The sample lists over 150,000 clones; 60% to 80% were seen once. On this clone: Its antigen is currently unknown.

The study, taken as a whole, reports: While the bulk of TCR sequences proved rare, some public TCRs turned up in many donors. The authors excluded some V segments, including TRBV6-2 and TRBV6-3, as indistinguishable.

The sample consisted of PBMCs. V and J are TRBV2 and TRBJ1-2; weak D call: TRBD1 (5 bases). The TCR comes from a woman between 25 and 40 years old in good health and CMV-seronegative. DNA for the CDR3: TGTGCCAGCAGTGTTGGGGGGTATGGCTACACCTTC. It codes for CASSVGGYGYTF.